A single sample is the source of the 25 T cell receptor beta chains below, sequenced in a study of regulatory T cells in long-lasting Graves disease. For TCR beta, libraries came from iRepertoire HTBI primers and Arm-PCR of CDR3 regions. TCRdb re-derived calls from the multiplex PCR reads in MiXCR, one entry per CDR3 protein. Of about 320,000 distinct CDR3 sequences listed, 15% to 20% are singletons. Time point denoted: newly diagnosed GD, antithyroid drugs for less than 3 months. TCR sequences were obtained from RNA taken from PBMCs. This specimen was peripheral blood mononuclear cells (PBMCs), taken at new diagnosis, from a patient treated with antithyroid drugs. Receptors originate from a female donor with Graves disease.

Concerning this clonotype: With a much larger clone just one base away, this may be a read error. The chain uses TRBV28 and TRBJ2-5, with D perhaps given as TRBD1 or TRBD2 (5 bases each). The DNA end is a closer match to TRBJ2-1, so the J assignment may be wrong. The germline V gene encodes CDR1 MDHEN and CDR2 SYDVKM. CDR3 length: 15 residues. CDR3 protein: CASSLGTRFLHEQFF. CDR3 DNA: TGTGCCAGCAGTTTAGGGACGCGTTTCCTCCATGAGCAGTTCTTC.

This clonotype has ten or more counts. V gene TRBV28 combines with J gene TRBJ1-5; possibly TRBD1 for D (5 bases). The CDR3 contains 15 residues. Germline-derived CDR1 and CDR2 are MDHEN and SYDVKM. V was trimmed by 6 bases and J by 0 bases, leaving 12 bases between them. The CDR3 region has the DNA TGTGCCAGCAGCTCCGACAGATATAGCAATCAGCCCCAGCATTTT. It codes for CASSSDRYSNQPQHF.

This chain links TRBV20-1 with TRBJ2-7; 9 bases agree with TRBD2. The CDR3 runs 23 residues. CDR1 is DFQATT and CDR2 is SNEGSKA in the germline V gene (reference sequence). Trimming at V came to 4 bases and at J to 4 bases, leaving 35 bases not matched to a gene. The CDR3 region is CSATAMQGTKVTGTSLNSYEQYF. The CDR3 DNA reads as TGCAGTGCTACTGCCATGCAGGGGACAAAAGTTACCGGGACTAGCTTAAATTCGTACGAGCAGTACTTC.

This clonotype showed up many times. The V gene is TRBV6-1, the J gene TRBJ2-5; 7 nucleotides line up with TRBD2. Trimming removed 7 bases from V and 1 base from J; junction bases left unmatched: 3. CDR1 MNHNS and CDR2 SASEGT come from the germline V gene. The CDR3 totals 13 residues. CDR3 DNA sequence: TGTGCCAGCACAGCGGGACTCCAAGAGACCCAGTACTTC. This translates into CASTAGLQETQYF.

This clonotype was detected ten times or more. The genes are TRBV5-1 and TRBJ2-3; D call uncertain. Germline V gene lookup returns CDR1 SGHRS and CDR2 YFSETQ. V was clipped by 0 bases and J by 5 bases, with 19 bases between them. The CDR3 has 17 residues. The chain's CDR3 is CASSLATFTRVGDTQYF. CDR3 sequence (DNA): TGCGCCAGCAGCTTGGCAACTTTCACGAGAGTGGGAGATACGCAGTATTTT.

The chain is built from TRBV6-1 and TRBJ1-5; D is unclear. The germline V gene has CDR1 MNHNS and CDR2 SASEGT. The CDR3 is 13 residues long. Between the trimmed V and J ends, which lost 6 bases and 0 bases, there was a span of 6 bases. CDR3 residues: CASRENSNQPQHF. The CDR3 region has the DNA TGTGCCAGCAGAGAAAATAGCAATCAGCCCCAGCATTTT.

Many counts were recorded for this clonotype. The chain is built from TRBV27 and TRBJ2-5; D perhaps matches TRBD2 (6 bases). V was pared by 4 bases and J by 1 base, with 16 bases between. There are 16 residues in the CDR3. Germline CDR1 MNHEY, CDR2 SMNVEV (reference sequence). In DNA form, the CDR3 reads TGTGCCAGCAGTTCCGGGGGACTCCCCTCCCAAGAGACCCAGTACTTC. Its translation: CASSSGGLPSQETQYF.

J is TRBJ2-3 and V is TRBV29-1; no clear D. The V and J ends lost 5 bases and 6 bases respectively, with 12 bases between them. Germline V gene data show CDR1 as SQVTM and CDR2 as ANQGSEA. The CDR3 loop spans 12 amino acids. CDR3 coding DNA: TGCAGCGTTTCCTTGAATGGCGATACGCAGTATTTT. Amino acids: CSVSLNGDTQYF.

The chain combines TRBV7-9 with TRBJ2-3, with a tentative D call TRBD2 (6 bases). Germline lookup yields CDR1 SEHNR and CDR2 FQNEAQ (reference sequence). The V gene lost 0 bases and the J gene lost 0 bases, with 19 bases spanning the gap. The CDR3 sequence is 19 residues long. CDR3 nucleotides: TGTGCCAGCAGCTTAGCCGGGACTCTTGCGGGGCGAAGCACAGATACGCAGTATTTT. Translated: CASSLAGTLAGRSTDTQYF.

In this sample, this clonotype turned up a few times. The V and J genes are TRBV7-9 and TRBJ2-1, with 9 bases that match TRBD2. Trimming at V came to 5 bases and at J to 8 bases, leaving 7 bases not matched to a gene. Looked up from germline, CDR1 is SEHNR and CDR2 is FQNEAQ (reference sequence). The CDR3 covers 14 residues. CDR3: CASSPGLATHEQFF. The CDR3 nucleotides read TGTGCCAGCAGCCCGGGACTAGCAACCCATGAGCAGTTCTTC.

This sequence joins TRBV19 and TRBJ2-2, with 11 bases identical to TRBD2. Trimming took 7 bases from V and 3 from J; bases not matched to a gene: 1. This CDR3 contains 14 residues. Germline CDR1 reads LNHDA; CDR2 reads SQIVND (reference sequence). CDR3 loop: CASKGLADTGELFF. DNA for the CDR3: TGTGCCAGTAAGGGACTAGCGGACACCGGGGAGCTGTTTTTT.

This clonotype was observed at least ten times. The rearrangement uses TRBV28 and TRBJ2-7; D perhaps matches TRBD2 (5 bases). Per germline, CDR1 MDHEN and CDR2 SYDVKM. V was cut by 5 bases and J by 5 bases, with 25 bases left in between. The CDR3 has 17 amino acids. The CDR3 here is CASSPTYDLADYDEQYF. The CDR3 DNA reads as TGTGCCAGCAGTCCTACCTATGACCTAGCAGATTACGACGAGCAGTACTTC. Complete variable domain (other parts from reference TRBV28 and TRBJ2-7): DVKVTQSSRYLVKRTGEKVFLECVQDMDHENMFWYRQDPGLGLRLIYFSYDVKMKEKGDIPEGYSVSREKKERFSLILESASTNQTSMYLCASSPTYDLADYDEQYFGPGTRLTVT.

At least ten counts were recorded for this clonotype. The chain couples TRBV24-1 to TRBJ2-2; TRBD1 matches at 8 bases. With V trimmed by 6 bases and J by 2 bases, 4 bases remained unmatched. The CDR3 is made up of 15 amino acids. Germline assignment: CDR1 KGHDR and CDR2 SFDVKD. The CDR3 is CATSLPGGNTGELFF. The CDR3 DNA reads as TGTGCCACCAGTCTGCCAGGGGGCAACACCGGGGAGCTGTTTTTT.

In this sample, this clonotype turned up once. This rearrangement joins TRBV5-6 to TRBJ1-1; TRBD1 is a possible D gene (5 bases). The CDR3 length is 16 residues. CDR1 is SGHDT, CDR2 YYEEEE, per germline. V was clipped by 3 bases and J by 0 bases, with 15 bases between them. The CDR3 nucleotides read TGTGCCAGCAGCTCGTGGGGCTCCAGGTTGAACACTGAAGCTTTCTTT. It is translated as CASSSWGSRLNTEAFF.

This clonotype was recorded many times. The gene calls are TRBV12-5 and TRBJ2-1; maybe TRBD1 (6 bases). The germline CDR1 and CDR2 sequences are LGHNT and FRNRAP. Trimming removed 6 bases at V and 6 bases at J, with 24 bases between. There are 17 residues in the CDR3. CDR3 bases: TGTGCTAGTGGCCACGACTTGGGACAAACGTTGCCCAATGAGCAGTTCTTC. Translating gives CASGHDLGQTLPNEQFF.

There are many counts of this clonotype. The genes are TRBV13 and TRBJ2-5, with 7 bases lining up with TRBD2. The CDR3 contains 15 residues. Germline lookup yields CDR1 PRHDT and CDR2 FYEKMQ (reference sequence). The J segment lost 3 bases and the V segment lost 1 base, leaving 5 bases of the junction unmatched. CDR3 residues: CASSLDRTSEETQYF. CDR3 DNA sequence: TGTGCCAGCAGCTTAGATCGGACTAGTGAAGAGACCCAGTACTTC. Drawing the rest from reference TRBV13 and TRBJ2-5, the complete variable domain is AAGVIQSPRHLIKEKRETATLKCYPIPRHDTVYWYQQGPGQDPQFLISFYEKMQSDKGSIPDRFSAQQFSDYHSELNMSSLELGDSALYFCASSLDRTSEETQYFGPGTRLLVL.

This clonotype was counted between two and nine times. A much bigger clone sits one base away, suggesting this may be a read error. The chain is built from TRBV3-1 and TRBJ2-1, with D hard to call. The CDR3 has 14 amino acids. Germline V gene lookup returns CDR1 LGHDT and CDR2 YNNKEL (reference sequence). CDR3 region: CASSQAQQYNEQLF. CDR3 bases: TGTGCCAGCAGCCAAGCTCAACAATACAATGAGCAGCTCTTC.

This chain uses TRBV7-9 with TRBJ1-2; no definite D call. The CDR3 has 13 amino acids. Trimming cost V 5 bases and J 5 bases, with 12 bases left between them. Looked up from germline, CDR1 is SEHNR and CDR2 is FQNEAQ (reference sequence). This CDR3 is CASSVPAGYGYTF. The DNA for the CDR3 is TGTGCCAGCAGCGTTCCAGCGGGATATGGCTACACCTTC. The full variable domain, rest sourced from reference TRBV7-9 and TRBJ1-2, is DTGVSQNPRHKITKRGQNVTFRCDPISEHNRLYWYRQTLGQGPEFLTYFQNEAQLEKSRLLSDRFSAERPKGSFSTLEIQRTEQGDSAMYLCASSVPAGYGYTFGSGTRLTVV.

This clonotype showed up many times. The rearrangement links TRBV27 to TRBJ2-4, with 8 bases identical to TRBD2. CDR3 length: 15 amino acids. V shed 5 bases, J shed 3 bases, and the junction held 6 bases outside the gene matches. Germline V lookup: CDR1 MNHEY, CDR2 SMNVEV (reference sequence). The DNA for the CDR3 is TGTGCCAGCAGTCAAGCGGGGGAGGGCAAAAACATTCAGTACTTC. Translated: CASSQAGEGKNIQYF.

This clonotype was seen repeatedly, ten times or more. This rearrangement joins TRBV7-9 to TRBJ2-3, with 9 bases identical to TRBD1. The CDR3 sequence is 17 residues long. Trimming removed 1 base from V and 1 base from J; junction bases left unmatched: 6. Germline V lookup: CDR1 SEHNR, CDR2 FQNEAQ (reference sequence). The CDR3 DNA sequence: TGTGCCAGCAGCTTAGGTCCGGGACAGGGACGCACAGATACGCAGTATTTT. Encoded protein: CASSLGPGQGRTDTQYF.

The genes are TRBV7-6 and TRBJ2-1; no clear D gene. The CDR3 is 11 amino acids. With 6 bases removed from V and 8 bases from J, the gap between germline ends came to 8 bases. Germline CDR1 is SGHVS and CDR2 is FNYEAQ. The CDR3 DNA sequence: TGTGCCAGCAGTCACGGTTATGAGCAGTTCTTC. Translation gives CASSHGYEQFF.

For this clonotype: Mismatch with germline at one junction end may stem from a read error. This chain connects TRBV7-2 to TRBJ2-1, with unresolved D. The CDR3 runs to 14 residues. Germline V gives CDR1 SGHTA, CDR2 FQGNSA. This CDR3 is CANSLAQVGNEQFF. CDR3 DNA: TGTGCCAACAGCTTAGCCCAGGTCGGGAATGAGCAGTTCTTC.

The chain combines TRBV11-2 with TRBJ1-6; no definite D call. Germline V gives CDR1 SGHAT, CDR2 FQNNGV. The V end lost 3 bases, the J end lost 2 bases, and 5 bases lay between the germline ends. CDR3 size: 14 residues. The CDR3 sequence: CASSLLPYNSPLHF. The CDR3 DNA is TGTGCCAGCAGCTTGCTGCCCTATAATTCACCCCTCCACTTT.

This clonotype has at least ten counts. The V call is TRBV7-9, the J call TRBJ2-1; D possibly corresponds to TRBD2 (6 bases). Germline loops: CDR1 SEHNR, CDR2 FQNEAQ (reference sequence). V was shortened by 1 base and J by 3 bases, with 19 bases between the two germline ends. CDR3 length: 18 residues. CDR3 region: CASSLDPLAGTGYNEQFF. DNA of the CDR3: TGTGCCAGCAGCTTAGACCCGCTGGCGGGGACGGGCTACAATGAGCAGTTCTTC.

This clonotype was counted many times. The chain joins TRBV20-1 to TRBJ2-7; 8 nucleotides match TRBD1. The CDR3 covers 14 residues. The germline gives CDR1 DFQATT, CDR2 SNEGSKA (reference sequence). The V and J ends lost 0 bases and 11 bases, in that order; junction bases with no gene match: 12. The CDR3 reads CSARERTGPPREYF. DNA for the CDR3: TGCAGTGCTAGAGAGAGGACAGGGCCTCCCAGGGAGTACTTC.